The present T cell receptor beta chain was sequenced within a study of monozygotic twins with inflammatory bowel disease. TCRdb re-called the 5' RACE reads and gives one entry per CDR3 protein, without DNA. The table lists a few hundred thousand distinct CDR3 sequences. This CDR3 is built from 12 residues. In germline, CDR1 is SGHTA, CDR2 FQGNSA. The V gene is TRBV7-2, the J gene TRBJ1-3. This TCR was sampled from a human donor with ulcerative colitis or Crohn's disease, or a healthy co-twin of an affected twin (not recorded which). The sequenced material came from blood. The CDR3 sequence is CASSPSGNTIYF.